This T cell receptor beta chain derives from a study of cytomegalovirus exposure and HLA in healthy donors. The study, taken as a whole, reports: In an earlier analysis, most TCR beta V segments were productive about 87% or about 30% of the time. Later analysis reportedly placed an Asian-associated ancestry cluster below the approximately 680-donor mean in N-insertions. The study had only CMV serostatus as immune exposure information.

Donors were ostensibly healthy at sampling, although undocumented immune exposures were probable. As regards this clone: Its antigen is currently unknown.

The PCR ran on 60 Vbeta and 13 Jbeta primers. TCRdb's copy holds only in-frame clones and misses some; the assay was immunoSEQ multiplex PCR. This table has more than 95,000 clones, roughly a tenth appearing once. The TCR comes from a man between 35 and 55 years old in good health and CMV-seropositive. Material for sequencing was PBMCs.

Here the CDR3 reads CASRRQDEGEKLFF. The CDR3 bases are TGTGCCAGCAGAAGGCAGGATGAGGGTGAAAAACTGTTTTTT. The rearrangement links TRBV7-8 to TRBJ1-4; D is ambiguous. CDR3 length: 14 amino acids. V was clipped by 6 bases and J by 7 bases, with 15 bases between them. Germline V lookup: CDR1 SGHVS, CDR2 FQNEAQ.